The sequence of this T cell receptor (beta chain) was determined in a study of OX40 agonist ivuxolimab in advanced cancers. Overall study: Three partial responders included one hepatocellular carcinoma patient and two cutaneous melanoma patients. Study findings and constraints: Compared with CD4+, CD8+ T cells on average had more expanded clones.

A word on this clone: What it binds is not known. The same CDR3 also results from other DNA sequences found in this sample.

Sequencing was performed with immunoSEQ multiplex PCR; in TCRdb, only in-frame clones are kept and a portion is missing. The sample consists of 56,000 or so clones, roughly 80% of them appearing once. V lost 6 bases to trimming and J lost 3 bases; unmatched junction nucleotides: 5. CDR1 KGHSH and CDR2 LQKENI come from the germline V gene. The CDR3 sequence is 13 residues long. Patients were ineligible given autoimmune disease history or systemic immunosuppression. This receptor was taken from an adult with an advanced solid tumor such as melanoma, head and neck, liver or kidney cancer. J is TRBJ2-7 and V is TRBV18, with 7 nucleotides matching TRBD1. Sample: CD4+ or CD8+ T cells sorted from blood, taken in a trial of the OX40 agonist ivuxolimab. CDR3 loop: CASSLGQNYEQYF. CDR3 coding DNA: TGTGCCAGCTCCTTGGGACAGAACTACGAGCAGTACTTC.